The 7 T cell receptor beta chains below all came from one sample that was sequenced in a study of shared clonotypes between healthy human individuals. This table comes from immunoSEQ multiplex PCR, and its TCRdb copy is limited to in-frame clones, with some not included. The table includes millions of clones, 90% to 95% detected once. Sequenced sample: naive CD4+ T cells from PBMCs. Subset of the sample: CD45RA+ positively selected. The source is a man between 18 and 35 years old in good health. Some clones in this sample may be carry-over from other donors' samples.

The CDR3 DNA follows: TGCAGCGTTGAAGAGGCCGGGAGCTCCTACGAGCAGTACTTC. Protein: CSVEEAGSSYEQYF. The chain has TRBV29-1 and TRBJ2-7; TRBD2 might be the D (6 bases). Germline CDR1 is SQVTM and CDR2 is ANQGSEA. The ends were cut back, 0 bases at V and 0 bases at J, with 9 bases in the middle. This CDR3 has 14 amino acids.

J is TRBJ1-2 and V is TRBV7-9; 9 bases are shared with TRBD1. Losses at the gene ends were 4 bases for V and 4 bases for J; bases not matched to a gene: 7. CDR1 is SEHNR and CDR2 is FQNEAQ in the germline V gene (reference sequence). CDR3 length equals 15 residues. The CDR3 loop reads CASSSWDRAVYGYTF. As DNA, the CDR3 is TGTGCCAGCAGCTCCTGGGACAGGGCTGTCTATGGCTACACCTTC.

Details on this clone: The same CDR3 also results from other DNA sequences found in this sample. The rearrangement joins TRBV20-1 to TRBJ2-7; D is unresolved. Trimming took off 5 bases at V and 5 bases at J, with 10 bases between the two ends. The CDR3 is made up of 11 amino acids. Germline-derived CDR1 and CDR2 are DFQATT and SNEGSKA (reference sequence). Here the CDR3 DNA reads TGCAGTGCTCGCCGACGGGACGAGCAGTACTTC. Protein sequence: CSARRRDEQYF.

V is TRBV28 and J is TRBJ2-5; TRBD1 agrees at 9 bases. With 6 bases clipped from V and 5 bases from J, the junction kept 10 bases outside the gene matches. The CDR3 length is 15 residues. Germline V gene lookup returns CDR1 MDHEN and CDR2 SYDVKM. The CDR3 nucleotides are TGTGCCAGCAGCCAAGACAGGGGGTCATGGGAGACCCAGTACTTC. Protein: CASSQDRGSWETQYF.

This CDR3 reads CASSYRTRETQYF. The CDR3, as DNA: TGTGCCAGTAGCTATCGAACAAGGGAGACCCAGTACTTC. V and J are TRBV19 and TRBJ2-5, with D unclear. V lost 6 bases and J 5 bases, leaving 13 bases between the germline ends. The CDR3 totals 13 residues. Germline CDR1 reads LNHDA; CDR2 reads SQIVND (reference sequence).

This rearrangement joins TRBV28 to TRBJ1-1; D call uncertain. The CDR3 has 15 amino acids. V was pared by 1 base and J by 0 bases, with 9 bases between. Per germline, CDR1 MDHEN and CDR2 SYDVKM. As DNA, the CDR3 is TGTGCCAGCAGTTTATTTCCCAGGATGAACACTGAAGCTTTCTTT. Amino acid sequence: CASSLFPRMNTEAFF.

This chain uses TRBV7-9 with TRBJ2-5; maybe TRBD1 (6 bases). The germline V and J ends were trimmed by 1 base and 5 bases, with 17 bases remaining between them. The CDR3 extends over 16 amino acids. CDR1 is SEHNR and CDR2 is FQNEAQ in the germline V gene (reference sequence). The CDR3 coding sequence is TGTGCCAGCAGCTTAGGCCGGGACAATCCGCACGAGACCCAGTACTTC. Its translation: CASSLGRDNPHETQYF.